The T cell receptor beta chain under discussion was sequenced for a study of blood T cell repertoires in COVID-19. Study as a whole: PBMCs, B-cell-depleted T cells, or T cells were the source of the cDNA or gDNA that made up the material.

TCRdb's table, derived via immunoSEQ multiplex PCR, lists solely in-frame clones and lacks some. This table has 150,000 to 200,000 clones, roughly 84% appearing once. Either two negative PCRs, clearance, or symptom resolution qualified Cohort 3 donors as recovered. There are a few counts of this clone. This TCR was recovered from a man aged 35 to 55 who had recovered from COVID-19. Sequenced: PBMCs or T cells enriched from blood (not recorded which).

Here the CDR3 reads CASSYSTGGFVYGYTF. DNA of the CDR3: TGTGCCAGCAGTTACTCGACAGGGGGTTTCGTCTATGGCTACACCTTC. The V gene is TRBV6-5, the J gene TRBJ1-2; 9 nucleotides line up with TRBD1. The CDR3 is 16 amino acids. The V segment lost 0 bases and the J segment 4 bases; nucleotides outside the gene matches: 6. In germline, CDR1 is MNHEY, CDR2 SVGAGI.